Sequencing of this T cell receptor (beta chain) was carried out in a study of post-analysis software for immune sequencing data. Overall study: Included courses were relapsing-remitting and secondary progressive multiple sclerosis; progressive-relapsing multiple sclerosis was also included.

Study-level points and caveats: People with multiple sclerosis had a significantly lower normalized Chao1 diversity than controls did. Samples made in the same batch grouped tightly together by F measure.

About this clonotype: Its specificity is unknown.

Tagging with unique molecular identifiers was a feature of the TCR beta cDNA libraries. TCRdb processed the PCR reads anew with MiXCR; each CDR3 protein has one entry. The repertoire holds some 890,000 distinct CDR3 sequences, with approximately 53% as singletons. The sequenced sample consisted of blood. This TCR came from a girl aged 10 to 17 with multiple sclerosis.

The CDR3 here is CSAKGVPGYGYTF. Here the CDR3 DNA reads TGCAGTGCAAAGGGGGTTCCGGGGTATGGCTACACCTTC. J is TRBJ1-2 and V is TRBV20-1; weak D call: TRBD1 (6 bases). The V gene's germline CDR1 is DFQATT and CDR2 SNEGSKA (reference sequence). Deletions cut 6 bases from V and 5 bases from J, with 16 bases between. The CDR3 totals 13 residues.